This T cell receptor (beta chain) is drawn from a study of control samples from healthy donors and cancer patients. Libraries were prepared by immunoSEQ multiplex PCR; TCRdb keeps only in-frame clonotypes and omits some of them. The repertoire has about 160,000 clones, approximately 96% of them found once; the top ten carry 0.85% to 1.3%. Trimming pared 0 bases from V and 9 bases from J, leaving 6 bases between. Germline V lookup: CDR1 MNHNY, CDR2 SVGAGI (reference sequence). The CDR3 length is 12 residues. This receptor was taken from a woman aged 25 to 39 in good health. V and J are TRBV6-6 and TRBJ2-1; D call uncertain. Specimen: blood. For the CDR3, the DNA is TGTGCCAGCAGTTACTCGGGTGGTGAGCAGTTCTTC. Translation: CASSYSGGEQFF.